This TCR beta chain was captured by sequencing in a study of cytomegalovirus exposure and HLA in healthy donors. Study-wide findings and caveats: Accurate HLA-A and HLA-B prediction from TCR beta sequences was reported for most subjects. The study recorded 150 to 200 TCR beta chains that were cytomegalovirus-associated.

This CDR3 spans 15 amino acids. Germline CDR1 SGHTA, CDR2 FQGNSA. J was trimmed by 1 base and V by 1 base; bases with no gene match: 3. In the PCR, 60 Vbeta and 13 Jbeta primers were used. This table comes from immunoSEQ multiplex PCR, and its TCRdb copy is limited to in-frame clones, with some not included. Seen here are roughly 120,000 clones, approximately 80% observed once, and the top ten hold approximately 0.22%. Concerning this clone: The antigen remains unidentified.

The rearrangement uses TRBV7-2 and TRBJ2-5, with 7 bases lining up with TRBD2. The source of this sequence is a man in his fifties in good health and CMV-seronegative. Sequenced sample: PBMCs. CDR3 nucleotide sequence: TGTGCCAGCAGCTTAGTGTCGGGGGGCCAAGAGACCCAGTACTTC. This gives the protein CASSLVSGGQETQYF.